These 29 T cell receptor beta chains were all obtained from the same sample, sequenced in a study of blood T cell repertoires in COVID-19 (TCRdb year 2020). The library came from the immunoSEQ multiplex PCR assay. The clones in this table, taken by TCRdb from immuneACCESS, are in-frame only. Not every clone is retained; where verified, under half of the shortfall comes from an unresolved V gene, and the cause of the rest is unknown. The sample table contains 200,000 to 250,000 clones; only one count was recorded for 80% to 90% of them. The ten largest account for 2% to 2.5% of the sample. Sequences were obtained from peripheral blood. The receptors originated from a man aged 30 to 39 who had recovered from COVID-19.

The chain links TRBV7-9 to TRBJ2-3; 7 bases align to TRBD2. The germline V gene has CDR1 SEHNR and CDR2 FQNEAQ (reference sequence). V shed 1 base, J shed 3 bases, and the junction held 10 bases outside the gene matches. This CDR3 comprises 17 residues. DNA for the CDR3: TGTGCCAGCAGCTTAGAAGCGGGGTTTAGTATTACAGATACGCAGTATTTT. This gives the protein CASSLEAGFSITDTQYF.

The chain is built from TRBV29-1 and TRBJ1-3; no clear D. The CDR3 has 10 residues. Per the germline V gene, CDR1 is SQVTM and CDR2 is ANQGSEA. The ends were cut back, 4 bases at V and 8 bases at J, with 6 bases in the middle. The CDR3 here is CSVAGDTIYF. CDR3 coding DNA: TGCAGCGTTGCGGGAGACACCATATATTTT.

This chain uses TRBV4-1 with TRBJ2-1; perhaps TRBD1 as D (5 bases). This CDR3 is built from 13 residues. The germline V gene encodes CDR1 MGHRA and CDR2 YSYEKL. Deletions cut 4 bases from V and 8 bases from J, with 12 bases between. The CDR3 coding sequence is TGCGCCAGCAGCCCCGCCCCAGGGCATGAGCAGTTCTTC. Amino acid sequence: CASSPAPGHEQFF.

The CDR3 nucleotides read TGTGCCAGCGCGGGGGCTACAACAGATACGCAGTATTTT. This codes for CASAGATTDTQYF. The chain recombines TRBV2 with TRBJ2-3; a possible D gene is TRBD2 (7 bases). Germline assignment: CDR1 SNHLY and CDR2 FYNNEI. The length of the CDR3 is 13 residues. Trimming removed 8 bases from V and 3 bases from J, with 12 bases in between.

The genes are TRBV7-6 and TRBJ2-1; 7 nucleotides align to TRBD2. This CDR3 is 15 amino acids long. The V gene end was trimmed by 3 bases and the J gene end by 3 bases; junction bases not matched to a gene: 5. CDR1 SGHVS and CDR2 FNYEAQ come from the germline V gene. Here the CDR3 DNA reads TGTGCCAGCAGCTTTAGAGGACTAGTCTACAATGAGCAGTTCTTC. Residues: CASSFRGLVYNEQFF. Full variable domain (missing parts from reference TRBV7-6 and TRBJ2-1): GAGVSQSPRYKVTKRGQDVALRCDPISGHVSLYWYRQALGQGPEFLTYFNYEAQQDKSGLPNDRFSAERPEGSISTLTIQRTEQRDSAMYRCASSFRGLVYNEQFFGPGTRLTVL.

The chain couples TRBV5-1 to TRBJ2-1; TRBD2 matches at 7 bases. V trimming: 5 bases; J trimming: 12 bases; junction bases outside the gene matches: 14. The germline V gene has CDR1 SGHRS and CDR2 YFSETQ. This CDR3 is 14 amino acids long. The CDR3 sequence is CASSTAGQEFGQFF. Written as DNA, the CDR3 is TGCGCCAGCAGTACAGCGGGGCAGGAATTCGGGCAGTTCTTC.

There are a few counts of this clone. J is TRBJ2-7 and V is TRBV7-2, with 9 bases identical to TRBD1. V shed 0 bases and J 6 bases; nucleotides not matched to a gene: 12. Per germline, CDR1 SGHTA and CDR2 FQGNSA. This CDR3 spans 17 amino acids. CDR3 residues: CASSLAVQGAAYPEQYF. The DNA for the CDR3 is TGTGCCAGCAGCTTAGCGGTACAGGGGGCAGCATATCCCGAGCAGTACTTC.

The chain has TRBV5-4 and TRBJ2-7; perhaps TRBD1 as D (6 bases). Trimming shortened V by 4 bases and J by 3 bases, and 17 bases separated the two germline ends. Per the germline V gene, CDR1 is SGHNT and CDR2 is YYREEE (reference sequence). CDR3 length: 15 residues. DNA for the CDR3: TGTGCCAGCAGCCCTACAGGGAAATCGGACTACGAGCAGTACTTC. Its protein product is CASSPTGKSDYEQYF.

The J gene is TRBJ2-2, the V gene TRBV7-9, with 8 bases aligning to TRBD2. V was pared by 8 bases and J by 5 bases, with 10 bases of the junction left unmatched. Germline values: CDR1 SEHNR, CDR2 FQNEAQ (reference sequence). This CDR3 region has 15 residues. For the CDR3, the DNA is TGTGCCAGCCCCAGAAGCGGGGGCCTTACCGGGGAGCTGTTTTTT. Residues: CASPRSGGLTGELFF.

This clone was seen a handful of times. The chain joins TRBV12-3 or TRBV12-4 to TRBJ1-3; no reliable D call. With 1 base removed from V and 6 bases from J, the gap between germline ends came to 4 bases. CDR3 length: 12 residues. The CDR3 loop reads CASSLVENTIYF. The CDR3 coding sequence is TGTGCCAGCAGTTTAGTAGAAAACACCATATATTTT.

This clone has just one count. The chain combines TRBV7-9 with TRBJ1-4, with 7 bases lining up with TRBD1. The J segment lost 7 bases and the V segment lost 5 bases, leaving 13 bases of the junction unmatched. In germline, CDR1 is SEHNR, CDR2 FQNEAQ (reference sequence). There are 16 residues in the CDR3. For the CDR3, the DNA is TGTGCCAGCAGCCGCGTAGGGGGCGGAATTAGTGAAAAACTGTTTTTT. The encoded protein is CASSRVGGGISEKLFF.

This clone was seen at least ten times. V usage is TRBV6-1 and J usage is TRBJ1-4; 9 bases fit TRBD1. CDR1 and CDR2 from the germline V gene are MNHNS and SASEGT. The length of the CDR3 is 18 residues. V lost 0 bases and J lost 8; bases outside the gene matches: 13. CDR3 region: CASSEAAFTGGWGEKLFF. The CDR3 DNA reads TGTGCCAGCAGTGAAGCTGCTTTCACAGGGGGCTGGGGGGAAAAACTGTTTTTT.

This clone has a handful of counts. The chain has TRBV5-4 and TRBJ2-2, with 8 bases matching TRBD1. The CDR3 loop spans 15 amino acids. J lost 6 bases, V lost 6 bases, and 10 bases had no gene match. Germline V lookup: CDR1 SGHNT, CDR2 YYREEE (reference sequence). CDR3 protein: CASNHPDRGAGELFF. For the CDR3, the DNA is TGTGCCAGCAACCACCCAGACAGGGGTGCCGGGGAGCTGTTTTTT.

This rearrangement joins TRBV10-2 to TRBJ2-3, with D perhaps given as TRBD1 or TRBD2 (6 bases each). This CDR3 has 15 residues. The V gene's germline CDR1 is WSHSY and CDR2 SAAADI. V lost 10 bases, J lost 4 bases, and 21 bases lay in between. The CDR3 region has the DNA TGCGCCACCAGGGGTAGGGAGGTTTTTGCAGATACGCAGTATTTT. This codes for CATRGREVFADTQYF.

The chain combines TRBV19 with TRBJ2-2; no definite D call. Trimming took off 3 bases at V and 1 base at J, with 9 bases between the two ends. CDR1 LNHDA and CDR2 SQIVND come from the germline V gene (reference sequence). The CDR3 extends over 15 amino acids. The CDR3 here is CASSIVSGNTGELFF. DNA for the CDR3: TGTGCCAGTAGTATTGTGTCAGGGAACACCGGGGAGCTGTTTTTT.

The V gene is TRBV7-2, the J gene TRBJ2-7; 11 bases line up with TRBD2. Germline CDR1 reads SGHTA; CDR2 reads FQGNSA. The trim removed 7 bases at V and 3 bases at J, leaving 8 bases unmatched. The CDR3 is 15 residues long. The CDR3 region is CASTEILAGVYEQYF. CDR3 sequence (DNA): TGTGCCAGCACCGAGATACTAGCGGGGGTCTACGAGCAGTACTTC.

The CDR3 sequence is CASSPEDYGYTF. DNA for the CDR3: TGTGCCAGCAGCCCTGAGGACTATGGCTACACCTTC. The chain couples TRBV11-2 to TRBJ1-2, with D unclear. The CDR3 loop spans 12 amino acids. Germline-derived CDR1 and CDR2 are SGHAT and FQNNGV. V lost 5 bases to trimming and J lost 3 bases, with 7 bases between them. The complete variable domain, with remaining parts taken from reference TRBV11-2 and TRBJ1-2, reads EAGVAQSPRYKIIEKRQSVAFWCNPISGHATLYWYQQILGQGPKLLIQFQNNGVVDDSQLPKDRFSAERLKGVDSTLKIQPAKLEDSAVYLCASSPEDYGYTFGSGTRLTVV.

The chain has TRBV5-5 and TRBJ1-2; the match to TRBD1 covers 7 bases. Trimming at V came to 0 bases and at J to 8 bases, leaving 7 bases not matched to a gene. CDR1 SGHKS and CDR2 YYEKEE come from the germline V gene (reference sequence). The CDR3 covers 14 residues. CDR3 sequence: CASSLAGTATGYTF. CDR3 nucleotides: TGTGCCAGCAGCTTGGCCGGGACAGCCACGGGCTACACCTTC.

This clone was picked up one time. This chain connects TRBV6-2 or TRBV6-3 to TRBJ2-3; perhaps TRBD2 as D (7 bases). This CDR3 has 15 residues. Germline V lookup: CDR1 MNHEY, CDR2 SVGEGT. The V end lost 5 bases, the J end lost 5 bases, and 17 bases lay between the germline ends. CDR3 sequence: CASSRGAHPIDTQYF. CDR3 bases: TGTGCCAGCAGTCGGGGGGCGCATCCCATAGATACGCAGTATTTT.

The V and J genes are TRBV9 and TRBJ1-2; 7 nucleotides align to TRBD1. The junction had 17 bases not matched to a gene; V was cut back by 4 bases and J by 5 bases. Germline V gives CDR1 SGDLS, CDR2 YYNGEE. The CDR3 extends over 17 amino acids. CDR3 region: CASSTTTGWTQFYGYTF. CDR3 bases: TGTGCCAGCAGCACAACGACAGGGTGGACGCAGTTTTATGGCTACACCTTC.

V and J are TRBV29-1 and TRBJ1-3, with D perhaps matching TRBD1 (6 bases). The ends were cut back, 7 bases at V and 3 bases at J, with 10 bases in the middle. The CDR3 runs 12 residues. CDR1 and CDR2 (germline): SQVTM, ANQGSEA. CDR3 amino acids: CSAGTNGNTIYF. CDR3 DNA: TGCAGCGCGGGGACAAATGGAAACACCATATATTTT. Variable domain in full (rest from reference TRBV29-1 and TRBJ1-3): SAVISQKPSRDICQRGTSLTIQCQVDSQVTMMFWYRQQPGQSLTLIATANQGSEATYESGFVIDKFPISRPNLTFSTLTVSNMSPEDSSIYLCSAGTNGNTIYFGEGSWLTVV.

The rearrangement uses TRBV4-1 and TRBJ1-2; D gene uncertain. CDR3 length: 13 residues. Germline CDR1 is MGHRA and CDR2 is YSYEKL. V lost 2 bases to trimming and J lost 6 bases, with 10 bases between them. CDR3 residues: CASSQSQVNGYTF. The DNA of the CDR3 is TGCGCCAGCAGCCAATCTCAGGTGAATGGCTACACCTTC.

The chain combines TRBV25-1 with TRBJ2-3; 10 bases are shared with TRBD2. The CDR3 has 13 amino acids. From germline, CDR1 is MGHDK and CDR2 SYGVNS. The CDR3 coding sequence is TGTGGGTCTAAGCGGGGGGGCGTCGATACGCAGTATTTT. Translating gives CGSKRGGVDTQYF.

The chain is built from TRBV28 and TRBJ1-2; D remains unclear. CDR3 length: 11 amino acids. CDR1 is MDHEN and CDR2 is SYDVKM in the germline V gene. V was pared by 5 bases and J by 9 bases, with 10 bases between. CDR3 DNA sequence: TGTGCCAGCAGTCTAACCCACCGCTACACCTTC. This sequence encodes CASSLTHRYTF.

This chain connects TRBV12-3 or TRBV12-4 to TRBJ2-7; no firm D call. The CDR3 is 12 amino acids. The V end lost 3 bases, the J end lost 5 bases, and 8 bases lay between the germline ends. For the CDR3, the DNA is TGTGCCAGCAGTTTCCTTCAGAACGAGCAGTACTTC. The encoded protein is CASSFLQNEQYF.

In its sample, this clone was seen a few times. The CDR3 DNA follows: TGTGCCAGCAGTTACGCAATAATCCCGAGGACTAGCGGGCTACCCTCCTACGAGCAGTACTTC. It codes for CASSYAIIPRTSGLPSYEQYF. The chain couples TRBV6-2 or TRBV6-3 to TRBJ2-7; TRBD2 aligns across 11 bases. V shed 2 bases, J shed 0 bases, and the junction held 18 bases outside the gene matches. The CDR3 runs 21 residues. CDR1 and CDR2 from the germline V gene are MNHEY and SVGEGT.

The V gene is TRBV7-9, the J gene TRBJ2-5; TRBD2 is a possible D gene (6 bases). V gave up 0 bases and J gave up 4 bases, with 9 bases separating them. There are 14 residues in the CDR3. CDR1 and CDR2 from the germline V gene are SEHNR and FQNEAQ (reference sequence). CDR3 nucleotide sequence: TGTGCCAGCAGCTTAGCTCTAGCGTCAGAGACCCAGTACTTC. It encodes CASSLALASETQYF.

The gene calls are TRBV7-2 and TRBJ1-3; D is uncertain. V lost 2 bases and J lost 0, with 11 bases in between. The CDR3 is made up of 16 amino acids. CDR1 is SGHTA and CDR2 is FQGNSA in the germline V gene. The CDR3 region has the DNA TGTGCCAGCAGCTTAACGGTGCGGGGCTCTGGAAACACCATATATTTT. Protein: CASSLTVRGSGNTIYF.

The gene calls are TRBV5-8 and TRBJ2-7, with 7 bases lining up with TRBD1. V trimming: 4 bases; J trimming: 4 bases; junction bases outside the gene matches: 8. Germline V lookup: CDR1 SGHTS, CDR2 YDEGEE. The CDR3 contains 14 residues. CDR3 region: CASSHTDRAYEQYF. In DNA form, the CDR3 reads TGTGCCAGCAGCCACACAGACAGGGCGTACGAGCAGTACTTC.